Detailed here is one T cell receptor beta chain. What it binds is not known. It was uncontrolled infection, other autoimmune disease, pregnancy or lactation that excluded patients. Every diagnosis used clinical symptoms, serum thyroxine and TRAb, thyroid ultrasound and orbital computed tomography. The data were taken from a study of T cells in Graves' hyperthyroidism and ophthalmopathy. There were TCR beta CDR3 regions amplified from RNA transcripts. An initial round of RT-PCR targeting the TCR CDR3 relied on the HTBI primer set. Using its own MiXCR run on the multiplex PCR reads, TCRdb lists one record per CDR3 protein. The data contain 600,000 to 700,000 distinct CDR3 sequences, 14% to 15% of them seen just once; the ten biggest clones take up 3.5% to 4.5%. The V and J ends lost 0 bases and 1 base respectively, with 9 bases between them. Germline assignment: CDR1 KGHSH and CDR2 LQKENI. This CDR3 has 15 amino acids.

Study observations and caveats: Most expanded thyroid clonotypes above 0.001 recurred in blood. A 13 V-J signature model discriminated ophthalmopathy versus stable hyperthyroidism.

The sequencing sample was made of blood. This chain links TRBV18 with TRBJ1-1; possibly TRBD1 for D (5 bases). This receptor was identified in a woman aged 40 to 50 with Graves' ophthalmopathy. The CDR3 DNA reads as TGTGCCAGCTCACCACCGAACGGACAGAACACTGAAGCTTTCTTT. Translation: CASSPPNGQNTEAFF.